One T cell receptor beta chain is described in this entry. V lost 4 bases and J lost 2, with 16 bases in between. The germline CDR1 and CDR2 sequences are SGHKS and YYEKEE (reference sequence). CDR3 length equals 16 residues. Produced via immunoSEQ multiplex PCR; TCRdb's table is partial and in-frame only. This sample has 200,000 to 300,000 clones, with approximately 85% found just once. The sample belongs to a study of blood T cell repertoires in COVID-19. This receptor was taken from a woman between 50 and 59 years old who had recovered from COVID-19. This sequence joins TRBV5-5 and TRBJ1-3; D ambiguous. Sequencing was carried out using PBMCs or T cells enriched from blood (not recorded which). The CDR3 coding sequence is TGTGCCAGCAGCACGACTTGGGTTACGGCTGGAAACACCATATATTTT. This codes for CASSTTWVTAGNTIYF.